This TCR beta chain appears in the sequencing data of a study of cytomegalovirus exposure and HLA in healthy donors. Findings and limits, study-wide: Other equally common chains were less clonally expanded than HLA-associated TCR beta chains, a later analysis showed. A later analysis reportedly identified an Asian-associated ancestry cluster as carrying fewer N-insertions than the roughly 670-donor mean.

The length of the CDR3 is 12 residues. The germline gives CDR1 SGHRS, CDR2 YFSETQ. Trimming stripped 0 bases from V and 11 bases from J, with 11 bases between. As for this clone: The antigen is undetermined.

13 Jbeta primers and 60 Vbeta primers were used for the PCR. Only in-frame clones appear in the TCRdb table, and some are missing; sequencing was by immunoSEQ multiplex PCR. The sample shows 210,000 or so clones, approximately 83% of them seen only once. The sample was PBMCs. J is TRBJ2-5 and V is TRBV5-1; a weak D match, TRBD2 (5 bases). The source of this sequence is a girl aged 5-17 years in good health and CMV-seronegative. CDR3 protein: CASSLAEGRQYF. The DNA for the CDR3 is TGCGCCAGCAGCTTGGCCGAGGGCAGGCAGTACTTC. Together with reference TRBV5-1 and TRBJ2-5, the CDR3 gives the full variable domain: KAGVTQTPRYLIKTRGQQVTLSCSPISGHRSVSWYQQTPGQGLQFLFEYFSETQRNKGNFPGRFSGRQFSNSRSEMNVSTLELGDSALYLCASSLAEGRQYFGPGTRLLVL.